A selection of T cell receptor beta chains follows, all from one sample in a study of shared clonotypes between healthy human individuals. The data were produced by immunoSEQ multiplex PCR, yet TCRdb's version contains in-frame clones alone and is incomplete. The sample lists roughly 760,000 clones, roughly 70% occurring once. Sequencing input: memory CD4+ T cells sorted from blood. Source of these receptors: a woman aged 25 to 39 in good health. Both conserved end residues are part of each CDR3. D genes are given only for firm matches. The size field is filled for only some rows; it gives once, few, many or a size class.

DNA | CDR3 | size | V | D | J
TGTGCCAGCACCAGACAGGGATCCGCTGAAGCTTCCTTT | CASTRQGSAEASF | NA | TRBV6-5 | TRBD1 | TRBJ1-1
TGTGCCAGCAGTTCCGGACAGAACTATGGCTACACCTTC | CASSSGQNYGYTF | NA | TRBV28 | NA | TRBJ1-2
TGTGCCAGCAGCCAAGTTCGACAGGGAATAGATACGCAGTATTTT | CASSQVRQGIDTQYF | NA | TRBV14 | TRBD1 | TRBJ2-3
TGCGCCAGCAGGGTGGGGGAGGGCGTCTACGAGCAGTACTTC | CASRVGEGVYEQYF | NA | TRBV10-2 | TRBD2 | TRBJ2-7
TGTGCCTGGATGTATAAGGGCACAGCTCAAGAGACCCAGTACTTC | CAWMYKGTAQETQYF | many | TRBV30 | NA | TRBJ2-5
TGCGCCAGCAGTGGACAAGGGGCTTCGAGCAATCAGCCCCAGCATTTT | CASSGQGASSNQPQHF | few | TRBV10-2 | NA | TRBJ1-5
TGTGCCAGTAGTGCAACTAGCGGGAGTTACACCGGGGAGCTGTTTTTT | CASSATSGSYTGELFF | once | TRBV19 | TRBD2 | TRBJ2-2
TGCGCCAGCAGCTTGCAGGGCAGCTATGGCTACACCTTC | CASSLQGSYGYTF | NA | TRBV5-1 | NA | TRBJ1-2
TGTGCCAGCAGTTACCAGGATGGCTACACCTTC | CASSYQDGYTF | NA | TRBV6-6 | NA | TRBJ1-2
TGCGCCAGCAGTAAGGACAGGGTCGCGTACGAGCAGTACTTC | CASSKDRVAYEQYF | NA | TRBV10-1 | TRBD1 | TRBJ2-7
TGTGCCAGCTCAACCGAAGGTCGAACTGAAGCTTTCTTT | CASSTEGRTEAFF | NA | TRBV18 | NA | TRBJ1-1
TGTGCCAGCACCCGGGACAGGGGAGGGGAGGAGCAGTTCTTC | CASTRDRGGEEQFF | NA | TRBV2 | TRBD1 | TRBJ2-1
TGTGCCAGCAGCTTAACCCGCAGGGGAATAGATACGCAGTATTTT | CASSLTRRGIDTQYF | NA | TRBV11-1 | NA | TRBJ2-3
TGTGCCAGCAGCCGAACCGAGGGGAATGAGCAGTTCTTC | CASSRTEGNEQFF | NA | TRBV7-9 | NA | TRBJ2-1
TGTGCCAGCATTGGGCATAGGGAGCCCGGGGAGCTGTTTTTT | CASIGHREPGELFF | NA | TRBV2 | NA | TRBJ2-2
TGTGCCAGCAGCATACGACTAGCGGGAGGGGGGCCTGAGCAGTTCTTC | CASSIRLAGGGPEQFF | NA | TRBV5-4 | TRBD2 | TRBJ2-1
TGTGCCAGCAGCATACAGGGGGCGGCTAATGAAAAACTGTTTTTT | CASSIQGAANEKLFF | NA | TRBV7-8 | TRBD1 | TRBJ1-4
TGTGCCTGGGACCAGGGAGGGGGCAATCAGCCCCAGCATTTT | CAWDQGGGNQPQHF | few | TRBV30 | NA | TRBJ1-5
TGTGCCAGCAGTTACTCGCCGACAGGGACCAACGAGCAGTACTTC | CASSYSPTGTNEQYF | once | TRBV6-5 | TRBD1 | TRBJ2-7
TGTGCCAGCGCCAGCCCGAACTATGGCTACACCTTC | CASASPNYGYTF | many | TRBV7-8 | NA | TRBJ1-2
TGTGCCAGCAGGCAGGGAGGCGACACCGGGGAGCTGTTTTTT | CASRQGGDTGELFF | NA | TRBV28 | NA | TRBJ2-2
TGTGCCAGCAGTCAGTCTAGTGGTATCACAGATACGCAGTATTTT | CASSQSSGITDTQYF | NA | TRBV27 | NA | TRBJ2-3
TGTGCCAGCAGCCGTCGAGTGCGGGAGAGTTGGACCTACGAGCAGTACTTC | CASSRRVRESWTYEQYF | NA | TRBV7-9 | TRBD2 | TRBJ2-7